This passage covers 3 T cell receptor beta chains from one sample sequenced in a study of blood T cell repertoires in COVID-19. Generated by immunoSEQ multiplex PCR, the TCRdb table keeps only in-frame clones and is missing some. The sample shows more than 200,000 clones, 75% to 90% of them seen only once. Sequencing input: peripheral blood. These receptors were taken from a man aged 30 to 45 with active or convalescent COVID-19.

V is TRBV13 and J is TRBJ2-6, with a possible D match to TRBD2 (5 bases). Per germline, CDR1 PRHDT and CDR2 FYEKMQ (reference sequence). The V end lost 5 bases, the J end lost 3 bases, and 17 bases lay between the germline ends. CDR3 length: 17 amino acids. CDR3 amino acids: CASSREKAMFGANVLTF. CDR3 sequence (DNA): TGTGCCAGCAGCCGGGAAAAAGCGATGTTTGGGGCCAACGTCCTGACTTTC.

The J gene is TRBJ2-6, the V gene TRBV2, with D possibly TRBD1 on 6 matching bases. CDR3 length equals 15 residues. In germline, CDR1 is SNHLY, CDR2 FYNNEI. V dropped 6 bases and J dropped 2 bases, with 11 bases sitting between them. CDR3 nucleotides: TGTGCCAGCAGCTACAGGGCAACTGGGGCCAACGTCCTGACTTTC. This gives the protein CASSYRATGANVLTF. The variable domain in full, with the rest retrieved from reference TRBV2 and TRBJ2-6, is EPEVTQTPSHQVTQMGQEVILRCVPISNHLYFYWYRQILGQKVEFLVSFYNNEISEKSEIFDDQFSVERPDGSNFTLKIRSTKLEDSAMYFCASSYRATGANVLTFGAGSRLTVL.

V gene TRBV11-2 combines with J gene TRBJ2-7; 7 positions match TRBD2. CDR1 and CDR2 from the germline V gene are SGHAT and FQNNGV. The CDR3 runs 15 residues. The ends lost 5 bases at V and 5 bases at J; junction bases unmatched: 12. The CDR3 spells CASSVRLANGDEQYF. DNA of the CDR3: TGTGCCAGCAGCGTCCGACTAGCTAATGGGGACGAGCAGTACTTC.